A single sample is the source of the 32 T cell receptor beta chains below, sequenced in a study of blood T cell repertoires in COVID-19. Profiling relied on immunoSEQ multiplex PCR, and the TCRdb table lists in-frame clones only, not all of them. The sample yields approximately 21,000 clones, 73% seen once. Input material: peripheral blood. These TCRs come from a human donor in a cohort sampled during active or convalescent COVID-19.

The V and J genes are TRBV5-1 and TRBJ1-1; tentative D call: TRBD1 (6 bases). CDR1 and CDR2 from the germline V gene are SGHRS and YFSETQ. The CDR3 spans 15 residues. Deletions cut 4 bases from V and 0 bases from J, with 13 bases between. The CDR3 region is CASSRGQSLNTEAFF. The CDR3 coding sequence is TGCGCCAGCAGCCGAGGACAGTCCTTGAACACTGAAGCTTTCTTT.

This clone was found a few times. V gene TRBV9 combines with J gene TRBJ1-2, with D possibly matching TRBD1 (5 bases). The CDR3 loop spans 13 amino acids. CDR1 and CDR2 (germline): SGDLS, YYNGEE. Trimming shortened V by 0 bases and J by 6 bases, and 9 bases separated the two germline ends. The CDR3 DNA reads as TGTGCCAGCAGCGTAGGGGGGAGGGATGGCTACACCTTC. Its translation: CASSVGGRDGYTF.

The chain links TRBV7-2 to TRBJ2-1, with 11 positions matching TRBD1. CDR3 length: 17 amino acids. Germline V CDR1 and CDR2: SGHTA, FQGNSA. V lost 4 bases to trimming and J lost 3 bases; unmatched junction nucleotides: 8. The CDR3 DNA is TGTGCCAGCAGCTCCCTGCTCGGGACAGGGGGCTACAATGAGCAGTTCTTC. Its translation: CASSSLLGTGGYNEQFF.

This chain joins TRBV6-2 or TRBV6-3 and TRBJ1-5; 7 bases are a match to TRBD1. V shed 2 bases, J shed 7 bases, and the junction held 5 bases outside the gene matches. CDR3 length equals 14 residues. Germline V gene sequence: CDR1 MNHEY, CDR2 SVGEGT. The CDR3 loop is CASSYNRGEQPQHF. CDR3 sequence (DNA): TGTGCCAGCAGTTACAACAGGGGAGAGCAGCCCCAGCATTTT.

The V and J genes are TRBV7-6 and TRBJ1-5; D possibly corresponds to TRBD1 (6 bases). Trimming cost V 2 bases and J 3 bases, with 14 bases left between them. The length of the CDR3 is 16 residues. Germline V gives CDR1 SGHVS, CDR2 FNYEAQ. CDR3 nucleotide sequence: TGTGCCAGCAGCTTACAGTATAGGGGGAACAATCAGCCCCAGCATTTT. Its translation: CASSLQYRGNNQPQHF.

The chain couples TRBV10-3 to TRBJ1-1, with TRBD1 identical over 7 bases. V shed 4 bases, J shed 3 bases, and the junction held 5 bases outside the gene matches. This CDR3 spans 14 amino acids. Germline CDR1 is ENHRY and CDR2 is SYGVKD. CDR3 amino acids: CAISAQGLDTEAFF. The CDR3 DNA is TGTGCCATCAGTGCACAGGGGTTGGACACTGAAGCTTTCTTT.

The rearrangement uses TRBV6-5 and TRBJ1-1, with 9 nucleotides matching TRBD1. After removal of 6 bases from V and 4 bases from J, the junction contained 3 bases not matched to a gene. The CDR3 consists of 13 residues. Germline CDR1 reads MNHEY; CDR2 reads SVGAGI. For the CDR3, the DNA is TGTGCCAGCAGACAGGGGGCGAGCACTGAAGCTTTCTTT. Amino acid sequence: CASRQGASTEAFF.

The V gene is TRBV6-6, the J gene TRBJ1-5, with D hard to call. Per the germline V gene, CDR1 is MNHNY and CDR2 is SVGAGI (reference sequence). The V gene lost 11 bases and the J gene lost 2 bases, with 13 bases spanning the gap. CDR3 size: 13 residues. CDR3 sequence reads: CACDSAGNQPQHF. CDR3 bases: TGTGCCTGCGACTCGGCGGGCAATCAGCCCCAGCATTTT.

The chain combines TRBV5-6 with TRBJ2-5; possible D gene TRBD2, 7 bases. Per the germline V gene, CDR1 is SGHDT and CDR2 is YYEEEE. The CDR3 has 16 amino acids. V was shortened by 5 bases and J by 5 bases, with 22 bases between the two germline ends. CDR3 DNA: TGTGCCAGCAGGCCGACGGGGGGCTCCTGGAAGGAGACCCAGTACTTC. Protein: CASRPTGGSWKETQYF.

This clone was recorded once. The rearrangement uses TRBV6-1 and TRBJ2-2; 12 positions agree with TRBD2. The CDR3 has 17 amino acids. Germline V gives CDR1 MNHNS, CDR2 SASEGT. The junction had 8 bases not matched to a gene; V was cut back by 0 bases and J by 9 bases. The CDR3 nucleotides are TGTGCCAGCAGTGAAGCTGCTAGCGGGAGGGGCGGAAGGGAGCTGTTTTTT. Its protein product is CASSEAASGRGGRELFF.

This chain connects TRBV18 to TRBJ2-3; D perhaps matches TRBD2 (6 bases). The CDR3 spans 15 residues. V was shortened by 2 bases and J by 2 bases, with 11 bases between the two germline ends. In germline, CDR1 is KGHSH, CDR2 LQKENI. The CDR3 is CASSPGGMPTDTQYF. The CDR3 DNA reads TGTGCCAGCTCACCAGGGGGGATGCCCACAGATACGCAGTATTTT.

The chain couples TRBV14 to TRBJ2-6; D is perhaps TRBD2 (6 bases). Germline V gene lookup returns CDR1 SGHDN and CDR2 FVKESK. The V end lost 0 bases, the J end lost 0 bases, and 18 bases lay between the germline ends. This CDR3 is built from 20 residues. CDR3 sequence (DNA): TGTGCCAGCAGCCAAGAACAGACGGGGAGGCCTTACTCTGGGGCCAACGTCCTGACTTTC. Protein product: CASSQEQTGRPYSGANVLTF.

The chain links TRBV7-6 to TRBJ1-5, with D unclear. This CDR3 has 17 amino acids. The V end was cut by 0 bases, the J end by 0 bases, with 12 bases between. In germline, CDR1 is SGHVS, CDR2 FNYEAQ. DNA of the CDR3: TGTGCCAGCAGCTTAGCAGGCCAGCGAGCTAGCAATCAGCCCCAGCATTTT. This codes for CASSLAGQRASNQPQHF.

This clone was seen a few times. The rearrangement links TRBV5-1 to TRBJ1-2; perhaps TRBD1 as D (6 bases). The germline V and J ends were trimmed by 0 bases and 7 bases, with 13 bases remaining between them. Germline CDR1 SGHRS, CDR2 YFSETQ. The CDR3 is 14 amino acids. In nucleotides, the CDR3 is TGCGCCAGCAGCTTGGAGTCAGGGGTTGGTGGCTACACCTTC. It codes for CASSLESGVGGYTF.

The chain combines TRBV2 with TRBJ2-1, with TRBD2 matching 13 bases. Germline CDR1 reads SNHLY; CDR2 reads FYNNEI. The CDR3 is 18 residues long. The trim removed 5 bases at V and 8 bases at J, leaving 15 bases unmatched. CDR3 sequence reads: CASSTGTSGTVRVHEQFF. CDR3 DNA sequence: TGTGCCAGCAGTACCGGGACTAGCGGGACCGTGCGGGTCCATGAGCAGTTCTTC. Variable domain in full (rest from reference TRBV2 and TRBJ2-1): EPEVTQTPSHQVTQMGQEVILRCVPISNHLYFYWYRQILGQKVEFLVSFYNNEISEKSEIFDDQFSVERPDGSNFTLKIRSTKLEDSAMYFCASSTGTSGTVRVHEQFFGPGTRLTVL.

The chain links TRBV9 to TRBJ1-6; no definite D call. This CDR3 comprises 14 residues. The germline V and J ends were trimmed by 0 bases and 8 bases, with 9 bases remaining between them. The germline CDR1 and CDR2 sequences are SGDLS and YYNGEE. CDR3 in amino acids: CASSVDSADSPLHF. DNA for the CDR3: TGTGCCAGCAGCGTAGACTCCGCGGATTCACCCCTCCACTTT.

This clone was recorded a few times. The V gene is TRBV18, the J gene TRBJ2-2; possible D gene TRBD1, 6 bases. Germline CDR1 reads KGHSH; CDR2 reads LQKENI. The CDR3 totals 17 residues. The CDR3 DNA follows: TGTGCGAGCGGACGCATTTATGTCAGGGGTAACACCGGGGAGCTGTTTTTT. Amino acids: CASGRIYVRGNTGELFF.

In its sample, this clone was seen once. This chain links TRBV5-5 with TRBJ1-4; D uncertain. This CDR3 spans 14 amino acids. The ends were cut back, 3 bases at V and 10 bases at J, with 16 bases in the middle. Germline assignment: CDR1 SGHKS and CDR2 YYEKEE (reference sequence). For the CDR3, the DNA is TGTGCCAGCAGCTACCGGACCGGAGAGGGAAAACTGTTTTTT. It is translated as CASSYRTGEGKLFF.

This chain connects TRBV19 to TRBJ2-7; TRBD2 matches at 11 bases. Looked up from germline, CDR1 is LNHDA and CDR2 is SQIVND (reference sequence). After removal of 5 bases from V and 1 base from J, the junction contained 1 base not matched to a gene. This CDR3 comprises 14 residues. In DNA form, the CDR3 reads TGTGCCAGTAGTGGGACTAGCGGATCCTACGAGCAGTACTTC. It specifies CASSGTSGSYEQYF.

V and J are TRBV5-1 and TRBJ2-3; TRBD2 matches 10 bases. The CDR3 spans 17 residues. Germline loops: CDR1 SGHRS, CDR2 YFSETQ. V was pared by 0 bases and J by 4 bases, with 8 bases of the junction left unmatched. Here the CDR3 reads CASSLGMASGSPDTQYF. The CDR3 DNA reads TGCGCCAGCAGCTTGGGTATGGCTAGCGGGAGCCCAGATACGCAGTATTTT.

This clone was counted a few times. The J gene is TRBJ2-1, the V gene TRBV4-2; 7 positions match TRBD2. The germline V gene encodes CDR1 LGHNA and CDR2 YNFKEQ. The CDR3 length is 16 residues. V gave up 0 bases and J gave up 0 bases; unmatched junction bases: 2. The DNA of the CDR3 is TGTGCCAGCAGCCAAGATCGGGGGGACTCCTACAATGAGCAGTTCTTC. Translation gives CASSQDRGDSYNEQFF.

The rearrangement joins TRBV5-4 to TRBJ2-1; no clear D. The CDR3 is made up of 16 amino acids. Germline V CDR1 and CDR2: SGHNT, YYREEE (reference sequence). Between the trimmed V and J ends, which lost 2 bases and 0 bases, there was a span of 12 bases. The DNA for the CDR3 is TGTGCCAGCAGCTTTAACAGCCTAAACTCCTACAATGAGCAGTTCTTC. Translation gives CASSFNSLNSYNEQFF.

V usage is TRBV28 and J usage is TRBJ1-3; D gene unclear. The CDR3 has 17 amino acids. Trimming stripped 1 base from V and 5 bases from J, with 18 bases between. Germline CDR1 MDHEN, CDR2 SYDVKM. CDR3 loop: CASSLLFGPGVRNTIYF. The CDR3 DNA sequence: TGTGCCAGCAGTTTATTATTTGGGCCAGGTGTTCGAAACACCATATATTTT.

This clone was counted once. The chain couples TRBV5-1 to TRBJ1-1, with 8 nucleotides matching TRBD1. Trimming cost V 3 bases and J 6 bases; bases outside gene matches: 13. Germline CDR1 reads SGHRS; CDR2 reads YFSETQ. The CDR3 contains 16 residues. The CDR3 reads CASSWGADRVGSEAFF. For the CDR3, the DNA is TGCGCCAGCAGCTGGGGGGCGGACAGGGTCGGGTCTGAAGCTTTCTTT.

The chain joins TRBV19 to TRBJ2-7; 9 bases map to TRBD1. Germline V lookup: CDR1 LNHDA, CDR2 SQIVND (reference sequence). V was clipped by 6 bases and J by 2 bases; unmatched bases: 8. CDR3 size: 15 residues. CDR3: CASRLRGQGPYEQYF. The CDR3 DNA follows: TGTGCCAGTAGACTACGGGGACAGGGTCCCTACGAGCAGTACTTC.

This clone has just a few counts. Germline and junction disagree at one end, which may indicate a read error. The rearrangement joins TRBV28 to TRBJ2-1; no reliable D call. The CDR3 consists of 17 residues. Looked up from germline, CDR1 is MDHEN and CDR2 is SYDVKM. The CDR3 here is CASSFGPVDSTYSEQFF. Here the CDR3 DNA reads TGTGCCAGCAGTTTTGGTCCTGTTGATAGTACTTACAGTGAGCAGTTCTTC.

The chain combines TRBV18 with TRBJ2-1; TRBD2 matches at 10 bases. V lost 0 bases and J lost 6; bases outside the gene matches: 8. The CDR3 sequence is 17 residues long. Germline CDR1 reads KGHSH; CDR2 reads LQKENI. The CDR3 loop reads CASSPPGAAGGPNEQFF. As DNA, the CDR3 is TGTGCCAGCTCACCACCGGGGGCAGCGGGGGGGCCCAATGAGCAGTTCTTC. Using reference TRBV18 and TRBJ2-1 for the parts outside the CDR3, the full variable domain is NAGVMQNPRHLVRRRGQEARLRCSPMKGHSHVYWYRQLPEEGLKFMVYLQKENIIDESGMPKERFSAEFPKEGPSILRIQQVVRGDSAAYFCASSPPGAAGGPNEQFFGPGTRLTVL.

V usage is TRBV29-1 and J usage is TRBJ1-1; D gene unclear. The germline V gene has CDR1 SQVTM and CDR2 ANQGSEA. This CDR3 contains 13 residues. V was cut by 5 bases and J by 1 base, with 11 bases left in between. The CDR3 is CSVSSVSNTEAFF. CDR3 nucleotides: TGCAGCGTTAGTAGTGTGTCGAACACTGAAGCTTTCTTT. The full variable domain, in which reference TRBV29-1 and TRBJ1-1 provide the parts outside the CDR3, is SAVISQKPSRDICQRGTSLTIQCQVDSQVTMMFWYRQQPGQSLTLIATANQGSEATYESGFVIDKFPISRPNLTFSTLTVSNMSPEDSSIYLCSVSSVSNTEAFFGQGTRLTVV.

This chain links TRBV6-5 with TRBJ2-7, with 8 bases matching TRBD1. Unmatched junction bases numbered 7, after V lost 7 bases and J lost 2 bases. This CDR3 comprises 14 residues. From germline, CDR1 is MNHEY and CDR2 SVGAGI. CDR3 region: CASIKSTGAYEQYF. CDR3 coding DNA: TGTGCCAGCATAAAGTCGACAGGGGCCTACGAGCAGTACTTC.

This chain connects TRBV10-3 to TRBJ2-7, with D possibly TRBD2 on 6 matching bases. The CDR3 covers 13 residues. Looked up from germline, CDR1 is ENHRY and CDR2 is SYGVKD. Trimming cost V 7 bases and J 0 bases, with 10 bases left between them. CDR3 region: CAIMAGSSYEQYF. CDR3 coding DNA: TGTGCCATCATGGCCGGGAGCTCCTACGAGCAGTACTTC.

This clone was picked up one time. The chain carries TRBV5-5 and TRBJ2-3, with 9 bases fitting TRBD2. The J segment lost 0 bases and the V segment lost 2 bases, leaving 10 bases of the junction unmatched. The V gene's germline CDR1 is SGHKS and CDR2 YYEKEE (reference sequence). CDR3 length: 18 amino acids. CDR3 sequence (DNA): TGTGCCAGCAGCTTTCGTCCTAGCGGGGCGGTTAGCACAGATACGCAGTATTTT. Translated: CASSFRPSGAVSTDTQYF.

The chain carries TRBV9 and TRBJ2-1, with 10 nucleotides matching TRBD2. V lost 1 base, J lost 9 bases, and 10 bases stayed unmatched. This CDR3 comprises 16 residues. Germline CDR1 reads SGDLS; CDR2 reads YYNGEE. The CDR3 nucleotides read TGTGCCAGCAGCGTAACTGAAAGCGGGAGGGGAGGTGAGCAGTTCTTC. It encodes CASSVTESGRGGEQFF.